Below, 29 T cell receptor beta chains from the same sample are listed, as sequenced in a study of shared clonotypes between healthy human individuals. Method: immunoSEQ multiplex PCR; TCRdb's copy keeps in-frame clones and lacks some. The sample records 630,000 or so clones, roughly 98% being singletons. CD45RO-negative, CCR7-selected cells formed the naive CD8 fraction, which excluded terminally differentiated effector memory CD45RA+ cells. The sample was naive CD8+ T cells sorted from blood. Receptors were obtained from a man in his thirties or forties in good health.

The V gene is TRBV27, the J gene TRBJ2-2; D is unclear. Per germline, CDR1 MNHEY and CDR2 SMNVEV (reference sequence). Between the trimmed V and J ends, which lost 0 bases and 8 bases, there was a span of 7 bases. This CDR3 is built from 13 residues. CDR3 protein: CASSLSGRGELFF. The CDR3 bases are TGTGCCAGCAGTTTATCAGGCAGGGGGGAGCTGTTTTTT.

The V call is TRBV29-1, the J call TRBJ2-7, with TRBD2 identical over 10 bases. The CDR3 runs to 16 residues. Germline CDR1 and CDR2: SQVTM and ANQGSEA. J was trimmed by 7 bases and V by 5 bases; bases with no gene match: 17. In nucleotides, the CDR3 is TGCAGCGTTTTGATCAGCGGGAGGGAACCCGCGGGAGAGCAGTACTTC. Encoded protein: CSVLISGREPAGEQYF.

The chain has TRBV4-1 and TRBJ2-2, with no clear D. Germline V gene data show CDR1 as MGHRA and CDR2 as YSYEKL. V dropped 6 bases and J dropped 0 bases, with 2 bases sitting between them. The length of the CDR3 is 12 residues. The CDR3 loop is CASRSNTGELFF. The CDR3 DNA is TGCGCCAGCAGGTCGAACACCGGGGAGCTGTTTTTT.

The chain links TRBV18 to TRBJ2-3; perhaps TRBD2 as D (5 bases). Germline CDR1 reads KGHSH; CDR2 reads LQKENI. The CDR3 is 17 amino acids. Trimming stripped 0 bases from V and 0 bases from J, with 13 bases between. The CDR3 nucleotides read TGTGCCAGCTCACCACCGCGGGCGGAGACTAGCACAGATACGCAGTATTTT. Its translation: CASSPPRAETSTDTQYF.

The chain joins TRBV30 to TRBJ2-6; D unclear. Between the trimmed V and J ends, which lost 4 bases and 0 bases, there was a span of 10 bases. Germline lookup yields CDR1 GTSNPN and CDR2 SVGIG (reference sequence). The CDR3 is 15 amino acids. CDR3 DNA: TGTGCCTGGACCGACGACGGCTCTGGGGCCAACGTCCTGACTTTC. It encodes CAWTDDGSGANVLTF.

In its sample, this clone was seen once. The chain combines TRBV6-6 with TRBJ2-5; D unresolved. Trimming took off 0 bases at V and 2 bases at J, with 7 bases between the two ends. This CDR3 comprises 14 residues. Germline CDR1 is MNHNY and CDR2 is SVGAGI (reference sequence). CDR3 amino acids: CASSYSAGQETQYF. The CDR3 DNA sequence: TGTGCCAGCAGTTACTCGGCAGGACAAGAGACCCAGTACTTC.

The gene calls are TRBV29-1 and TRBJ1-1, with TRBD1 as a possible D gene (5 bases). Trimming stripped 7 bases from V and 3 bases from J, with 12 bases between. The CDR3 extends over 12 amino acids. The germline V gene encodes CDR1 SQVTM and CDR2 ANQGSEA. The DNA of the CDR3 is TGCAGCGGGCACCGGGACTACACTGAAGCTTTCTTT. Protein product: CSGHRDYTEAFF.

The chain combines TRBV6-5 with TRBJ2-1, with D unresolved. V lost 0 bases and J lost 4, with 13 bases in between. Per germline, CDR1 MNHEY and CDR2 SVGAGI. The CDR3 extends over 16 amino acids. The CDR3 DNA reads TGTGCCAGCAGTTACTCCCCAGGATGGTCGTACAATGAGCAGTTCTTC. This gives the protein CASSYSPGWSYNEQFF.

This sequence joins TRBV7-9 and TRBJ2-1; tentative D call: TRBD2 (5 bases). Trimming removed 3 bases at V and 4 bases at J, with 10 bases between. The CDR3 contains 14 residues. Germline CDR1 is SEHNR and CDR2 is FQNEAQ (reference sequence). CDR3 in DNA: TGTGCCAGCAGCTTTTTCGGGGAGTACAATGAGCAGTTCTTC. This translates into CASSFFGEYNEQFF.

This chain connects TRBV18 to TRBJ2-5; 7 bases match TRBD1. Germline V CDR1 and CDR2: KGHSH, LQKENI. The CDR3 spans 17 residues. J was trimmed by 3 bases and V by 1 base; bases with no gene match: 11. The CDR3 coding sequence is TGTGCCAGCTCACCACGTGGTACAGGGGCGAAGAAAGAGACCCAGTACTTC. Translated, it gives CASSPRGTGAKKETQYF.

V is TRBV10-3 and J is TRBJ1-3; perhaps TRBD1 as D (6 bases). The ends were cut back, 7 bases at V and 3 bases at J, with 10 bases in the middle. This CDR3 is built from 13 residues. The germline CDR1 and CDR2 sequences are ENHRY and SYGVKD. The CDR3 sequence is CAITEGGGNTIYF. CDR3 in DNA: TGTGCCATCACCGAAGGGGGTGGAAACACCATATATTTT.

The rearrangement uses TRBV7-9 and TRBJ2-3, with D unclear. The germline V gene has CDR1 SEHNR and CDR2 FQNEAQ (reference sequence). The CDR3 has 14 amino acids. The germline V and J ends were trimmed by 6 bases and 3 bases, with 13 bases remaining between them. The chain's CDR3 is CASSRLDLTDTQYF. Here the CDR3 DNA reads TGTGCCAGCAGTCGGCTAGATCTAACAGATACGCAGTATTTT.

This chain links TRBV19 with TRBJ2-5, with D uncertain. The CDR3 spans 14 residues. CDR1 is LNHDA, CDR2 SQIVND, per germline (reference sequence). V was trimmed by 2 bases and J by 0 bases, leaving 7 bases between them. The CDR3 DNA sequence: TGTGCCAGTAGTATATTAGAGAACCAAGAGACCCAGTACTTC. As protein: CASSILENQETQYF.

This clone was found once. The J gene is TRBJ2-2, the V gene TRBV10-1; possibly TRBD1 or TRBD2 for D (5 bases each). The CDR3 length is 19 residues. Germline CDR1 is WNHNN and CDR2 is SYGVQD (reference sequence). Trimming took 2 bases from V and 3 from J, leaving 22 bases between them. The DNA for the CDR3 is TGCGCCAGCAGTGAGGGGGACGCATACGCCTACGGGGACACCGGGGAGCTGTTTTTT. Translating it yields CASSEGDAYAYGDTGELFF.

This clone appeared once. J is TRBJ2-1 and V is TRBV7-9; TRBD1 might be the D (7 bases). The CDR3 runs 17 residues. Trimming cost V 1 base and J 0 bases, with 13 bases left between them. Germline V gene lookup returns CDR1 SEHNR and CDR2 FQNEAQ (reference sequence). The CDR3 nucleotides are TGTGCCAGCAGCTTAGTTGGGAGGACAGGCTCCTACAATGAGCAGTTCTTC. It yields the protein CASSLVGRTGSYNEQFF.

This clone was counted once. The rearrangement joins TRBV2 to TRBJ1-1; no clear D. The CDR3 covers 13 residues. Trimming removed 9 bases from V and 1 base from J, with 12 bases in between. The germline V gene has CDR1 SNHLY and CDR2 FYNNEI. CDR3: CARGSSENTEAFF. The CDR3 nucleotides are TGTGCCAGGGGTAGTAGCGAGAACACTGAAGCTTTCTTT.

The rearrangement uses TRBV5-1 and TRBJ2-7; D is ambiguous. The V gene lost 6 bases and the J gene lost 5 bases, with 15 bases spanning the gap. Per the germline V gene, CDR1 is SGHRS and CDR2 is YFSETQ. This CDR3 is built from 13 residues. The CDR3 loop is CASTGSGWDEQYF. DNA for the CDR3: TGCGCCAGCACCGGTTCGGGTTGGGACGAGCAGTACTTC.

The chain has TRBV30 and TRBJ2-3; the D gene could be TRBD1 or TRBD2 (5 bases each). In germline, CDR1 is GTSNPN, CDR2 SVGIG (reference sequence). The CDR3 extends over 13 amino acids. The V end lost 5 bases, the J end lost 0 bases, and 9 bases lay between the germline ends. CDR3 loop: CAWGGSSTDTQYF. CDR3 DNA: TGTGCCTGGGGGGGATCTAGCACAGATACGCAGTATTTT.

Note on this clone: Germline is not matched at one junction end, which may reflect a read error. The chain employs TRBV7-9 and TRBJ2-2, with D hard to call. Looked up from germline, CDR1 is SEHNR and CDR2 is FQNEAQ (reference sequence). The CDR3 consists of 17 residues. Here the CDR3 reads CASSLAPGEQNAGELFF. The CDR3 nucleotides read TGTGCCAGCAGCTTAGCCCCAGGTGAACAGAACGCCGGGGAGCTGTTTTTT.

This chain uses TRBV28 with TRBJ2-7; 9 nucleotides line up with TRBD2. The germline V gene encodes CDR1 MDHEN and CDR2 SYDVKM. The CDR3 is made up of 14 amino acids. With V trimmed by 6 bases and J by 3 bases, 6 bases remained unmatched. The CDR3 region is CASSSGTSYYEQYF. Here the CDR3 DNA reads TGTGCCAGCAGCTCCGGGACTAGCTACTACGAGCAGTACTTC.

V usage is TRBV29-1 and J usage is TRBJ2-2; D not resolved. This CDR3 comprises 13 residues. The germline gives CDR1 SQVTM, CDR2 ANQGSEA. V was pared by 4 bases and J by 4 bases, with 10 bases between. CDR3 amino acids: CSVGMAATGELFF. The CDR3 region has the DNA TGCAGCGTTGGTATGGCAGCCACCGGGGAGCTGTTTTTT.

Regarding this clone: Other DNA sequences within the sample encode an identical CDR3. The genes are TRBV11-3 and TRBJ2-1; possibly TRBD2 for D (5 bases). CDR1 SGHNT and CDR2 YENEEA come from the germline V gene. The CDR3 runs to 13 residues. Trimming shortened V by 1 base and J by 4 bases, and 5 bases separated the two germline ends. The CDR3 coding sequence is TGTGCCAGCAGCTTAGGAGGGTACAATGAGCAGTTCTTC. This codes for CASSLGGYNEQFF.

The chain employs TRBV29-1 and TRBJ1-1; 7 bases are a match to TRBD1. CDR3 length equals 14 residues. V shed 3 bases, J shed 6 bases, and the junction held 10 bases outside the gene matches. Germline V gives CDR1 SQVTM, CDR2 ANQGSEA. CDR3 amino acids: CSVDAYRGRAEAFF. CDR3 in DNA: TGCAGCGTTGATGCCTACAGGGGACGCGCTGAAGCTTTCTTT.

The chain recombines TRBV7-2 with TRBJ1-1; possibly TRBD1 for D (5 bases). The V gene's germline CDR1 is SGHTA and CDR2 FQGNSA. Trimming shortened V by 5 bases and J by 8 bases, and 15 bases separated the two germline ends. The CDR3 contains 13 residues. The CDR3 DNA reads TGTGCCAGCAGCCCAGCGGGGGAGCCCGAAGCTTTCTTT. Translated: CASSPAGEPEAFF.

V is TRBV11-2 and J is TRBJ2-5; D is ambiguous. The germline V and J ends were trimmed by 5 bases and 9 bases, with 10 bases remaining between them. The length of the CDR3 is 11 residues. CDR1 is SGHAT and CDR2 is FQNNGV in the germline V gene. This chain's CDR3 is CASSPSSAQYF. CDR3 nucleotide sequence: TGTGCCAGCAGCCCCTCGAGCGCCCAGTACTTC.

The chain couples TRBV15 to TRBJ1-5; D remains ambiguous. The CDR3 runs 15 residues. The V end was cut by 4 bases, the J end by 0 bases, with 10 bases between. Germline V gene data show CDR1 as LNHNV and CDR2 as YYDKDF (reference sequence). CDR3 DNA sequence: TGTGCCACCAGCAACCAACACGATAGCAATCAGCCCCAGCATTTT. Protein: CATSNQHDSNQPQHF.

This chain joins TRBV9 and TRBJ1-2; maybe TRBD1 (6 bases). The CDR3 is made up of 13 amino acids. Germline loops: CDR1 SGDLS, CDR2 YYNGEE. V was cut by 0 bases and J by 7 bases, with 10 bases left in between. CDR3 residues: CASSVGSGVGYTF. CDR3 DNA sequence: TGTGCCAGCAGCGTAGGCTCAGGGGTTGGCTACACCTTC.

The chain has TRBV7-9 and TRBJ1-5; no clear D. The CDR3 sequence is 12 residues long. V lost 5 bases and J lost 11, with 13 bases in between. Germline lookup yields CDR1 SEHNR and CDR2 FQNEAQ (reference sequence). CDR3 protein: CASSHQDRSQHF. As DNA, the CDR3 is TGTGCCAGCAGCCACCAGGATCGATCCCAGCATTTT.

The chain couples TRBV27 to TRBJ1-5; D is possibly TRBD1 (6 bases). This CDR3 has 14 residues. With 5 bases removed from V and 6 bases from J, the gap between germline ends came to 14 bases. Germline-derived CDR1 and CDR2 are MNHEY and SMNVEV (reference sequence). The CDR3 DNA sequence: TGTGCCAGCAGTCCGATGGGGGCCAGTCAGCCCCAGCATTTT. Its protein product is CASSPMGASQPQHF.